These T cell receptor beta chains were read from a single sample in a study of blood T cell repertoires in COVID-19. The data were produced by immunoSEQ multiplex PCR, yet TCRdb's version contains in-frame clones alone and is incomplete. The sample carries about 430,000 clones, about 90% recorded once. The specimen was peripheral blood. These receptors all come from a man aged 18 to 29 with COVID-19, enrolled during active disease. Each CDR3 is given with its conserved first and last residue. The order of the fields is J gene, D gene, clone size, V gene, CDR3 length, CDR3 DNA, CDR3 protein. D genes are given only for firm matches. The size field is filled for only some rows; it gives once, few, many or a size class.

j_gene: TRBJ1-1
d_gene: .
abundance: .
v_gene: TRBV28
len: 14
CDR3nt: TGTGCCAGCAGTACGCCGGACAGTTACACTGAAGCTTTCTTT
CDR3aa: CASSTPDSYTEAFF

j_gene: TRBJ2-2
d_gene: .
abundance: .
v_gene: TRBV9
len: 15
CDR3nt: TGTGCCAGCAGCGCCTCTTCGGGATGGGCCGGGGAGCTGTTTTTT
CDR3aa: CASSASSGWAGELFF

j_gene: TRBJ1-6
d_gene: TRBD1
abundance: .
v_gene: TRBV27
len: 14
CDR3nt: TGTGCCAGCAGTTTTCGGCAGGGGGGTTCACCCCTCCACTTT
CDR3aa: CASSFRQGGSPLHF

j_gene: TRBJ2-7
d_gene: .
abundance: .
v_gene: TRBV15
len: 13
CDR3nt: TGTGCCACCAGCGGCGACAACTCCTACGAGCAGTACTTC
CDR3aa: CATSGDNSYEQYF

j_gene: TRBJ1-2
d_gene: TRBD1
abundance: .
v_gene: TRBV7-9
len: 13
CDR3nt: TGTGCCAGCAGCTCGGGACAGAACTATGGCTACACCTTC
CDR3aa: CASSSGQNYGYTF

j_gene: TRBJ1-4
d_gene: .
abundance: .
v_gene: TRBV27
len: 18
CDR3nt: TGTGCCAGCAGTACGCGACTACTATCGACAACTACTAATGAAAAACTGTTTTTT
CDR3aa: CASSTRLLSTTTNEKLFF

j_gene: TRBJ2-7
d_gene: .
abundance: .
v_gene: TRBV5-5
len: 15
CDR3nt: TGTGCCAGCAGCTTGAGGGTAGGACACTCCTACGAGCAGTACTTC
CDR3aa: CASSLRVGHSYEQYF

j_gene: TRBJ1-2
d_gene: TRBD1
abundance: .
v_gene: TRBV14
len: 15
CDR3nt: TGTGCCAGCAGCCTGGGGACAGGGGGCGCTTTGGGCTACACCTTC
CDR3aa: CASSLGTGGALGYTF

j_gene: TRBJ2-7
d_gene: .
abundance: .
v_gene: TRBV5-4
len: 14
CDR3nt: TGTGCCAGCAGCCCGTCGTGGGCGGGGTACGAGCAGTACTTC
CDR3aa: CASSPSWAGYEQYF

j_gene: TRBJ2-1
d_gene: .
abundance: .
v_gene: TRBV2
len: 13
CDR3nt: TGTGCCAGCACCCGGGGAGGGGGAGATGAGCAGTTCTTC
CDR3aa: CASTRGGGDEQFF

j_gene: TRBJ2-3
d_gene: TRBD2
abundance: .
v_gene: TRBV7-8
len: 16
CDR3nt: TGTGCCAGCAGCTTGGGGACTAGCGGGAGTACAGATACGCAGTATTTT
CDR3aa: CASSLGTSGSTDTQYF

j_gene: TRBJ2-7
d_gene: .
abundance: .
v_gene: TRBV11-2
len: 13
CDR3nt: TGTGCCAGCAGCATGCGAAACTCCTACGAGCAGTACTTC
CDR3aa: CASSMRNSYEQYF

j_gene: TRBJ2-6
d_gene: TRBD1
abundance: .
v_gene: TRBV14
len: 20
CDR3nt: TGTGCCAGCAGCCCACTAAGGACAGGAGGCCCAAACTCTGGGGCCAACGTCCTGACTTTC
CDR3aa: CASSPLRTGGPNSGANVLTF

j_gene: TRBJ2-7
d_gene: TRBD2
abundance: .
v_gene: TRBV10-3
len: 15
CDR3nt: TGTGCCATCAGCAGGCCTAGCGGGCGTCCCCACGAGCAGTACTTC
CDR3aa: CAISRPSGRPHEQYF

j_gene: TRBJ2-1
d_gene: .
abundance: .
v_gene: TRBV11-2
len: 16
CDR3nt: TGTGCCAGCAGCTTAGCCCCCCTTACTCCCTACAATGAGCAGTTCTTC
CDR3aa: CASSLAPLTPYNEQFF

j_gene: TRBJ2-1
d_gene: TRBD2
abundance: few
v_gene: TRBV7-8
len: 18
CDR3nt: TGTGCCAGCAGCAAAGCCCTAGCGGGAGGATGGTCCTACAATGAGCAGTTCTTC
CDR3aa: CASSKALAGGWSYNEQFF

j_gene: TRBJ2-1
d_gene: TRBD1
abundance: .
v_gene: TRBV13
len: 14
CDR3nt: TGTGCCAGCAGCTCGACAGGGGCCAACAATGAGCAGTTCTTC
CDR3aa: CASSSTGANNEQFF

j_gene: TRBJ2-2
d_gene: .
abundance: many
v_gene: TRBV11-2
len: 13
CDR3nt: TGTGCCAGCAGCCACACGAACACCGGGGAGCTGTTTTTT
CDR3aa: CASSHTNTGELFF

j_gene: TRBJ2-5
d_gene: .
abundance: .
v_gene: TRBV3-1/TRBV3-2
len: 12
CDR3nt: TGTGCCAGCAGCCAACGCGACAGCCCTCAGTACTTC
CDR3aa: CASSQRDSPQYF

j_gene: TRBJ2-3
d_gene: .
abundance: .
v_gene: TRBV10-1
len: 15
CDR3nt: TGCGCCAGCAGTGAGTCAGGGAGAAACACAGATACGCAGTATTTT
CDR3aa: CASSESGRNTDTQYF

j_gene: TRBJ2-2
d_gene: TRBD1
abundance: .
v_gene: TRBV28
len: 14
CDR3nt: TGTGCCAGCAGTCGACAGGGGGGGACCGGGGAGCTGTTTTTT
CDR3aa: CASSRQGGTGELFF

j_gene: TRBJ2-7
d_gene: .
abundance: .
v_gene: TRBV18
len: 15
CDR3nt: TGTGCCAGCTCACCTGTCGCTTTTAGCTCCTACGAGCAGTACTTC
CDR3aa: CASSPVAFSSYEQYF

j_gene: TRBJ1-5
d_gene: .
abundance: .
v_gene: TRBV6-6
len: 16
CDR3nt: TGTGCCAGCAGTTTATACAGGGTAACGAGCAATCAGCCCCAGCATTTT
CDR3aa: CASSLYRVTSNQPQHF

j_gene: TRBJ2-1
d_gene: TRBD2
abundance: .
v_gene: TRBV29-1
len: 14
CDR3nt: TGCAGCGTGGAACTAGCGGGAGGGCGGTATGAGCAGTTCTTC
CDR3aa: CSVELAGGRYEQFF

j_gene: TRBJ1-1
d_gene: .
abundance: .
v_gene: TRBV7-9
len: 15
CDR3nt: TGTGCCAGCAGCTTAGCCGAGACCGGGGGGGCTGAAGCTTTCTTT
CDR3aa: CASSLAETGGAEAFF